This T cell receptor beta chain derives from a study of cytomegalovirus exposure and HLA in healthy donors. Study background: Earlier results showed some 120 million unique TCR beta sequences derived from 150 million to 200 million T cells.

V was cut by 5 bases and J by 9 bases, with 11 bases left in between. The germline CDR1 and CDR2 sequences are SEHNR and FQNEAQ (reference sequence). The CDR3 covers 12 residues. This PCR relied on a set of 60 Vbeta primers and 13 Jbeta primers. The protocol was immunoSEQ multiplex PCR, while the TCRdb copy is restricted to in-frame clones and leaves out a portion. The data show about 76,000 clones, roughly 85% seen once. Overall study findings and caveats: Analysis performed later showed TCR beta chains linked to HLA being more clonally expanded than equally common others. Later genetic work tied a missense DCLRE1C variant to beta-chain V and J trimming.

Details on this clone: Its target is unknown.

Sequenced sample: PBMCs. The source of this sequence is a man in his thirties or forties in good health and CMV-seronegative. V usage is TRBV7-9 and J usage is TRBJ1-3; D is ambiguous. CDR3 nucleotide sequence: TGTGCCAGCAGCCCCCTTCCGGGCACCATATATTTT. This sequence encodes CASSPLPGTIYF.